Given below is one TCR beta chain in context. What it binds is not known. The data originate from a study of PD-L1 blockade in urothelial cancer. As for the study in general: Enrolled patients had been treated previously with 0 to 3 chemotherapy regimens. Median T cell yield from blood was approximately 150,000.

This CDR3 is built from 15 residues. J was trimmed by 4 bases and V by 1 base; bases with no gene match: 7. The germline V gene has CDR1 SGHRS and CDR2 YFSETQ. The protocol was immunoSEQ multiplex PCR, while the TCRdb copy is restricted to in-frame clones and leaves out a portion. The sample yields under 30,000 clones, 70% to 90% seen once. Study-level findings and limits: Lower than median blood TCR clonality before treatment predicted better survival.

V is TRBV5-1 and J is TRBJ1-2, with TRBD1 matching over 7 bases. The source material was PBMCs, sampled around atezolizumab (anti-PD-L1) treatment. The clonotype comes from a man in his fifties or sixties with urothelial cancer. The CDR3 reads CASSLTTGKRYGYTF. CDR3 in DNA: TGCGCCAGCAGCTTGACGACAGGGAAGCGCTATGGCTACACCTTC. Based on the CDR3 plus reference TRBV5-1 and TRBJ1-2, the full variable domain is KAGVTQTPRYLIKTRGQQVTLSCSPISGHRSVSWYQQTPGQGLQFLFEYFSETQRNKGNFPGRFSGRQFSNSRSEMNVSTLELGDSALYLCASSLTTGKRYGYTFGSGTRLTVV.